The next 13 T cell receptor beta chains were all read from a single sample in a study of blood T cell repertoires in COVID-19. Method: immunoSEQ multiplex PCR; TCRdb's copy keeps in-frame clones and lacks some. The sample has 80,000 to 130,000 clones; about nine tenths are singletons. Sequences were obtained from peripheral blood. The receptors here all came from a man between 65 and 85 years old with acute or convalescent COVID-19.

This rearrangement joins TRBV28 to TRBJ1-5; a possible D gene is TRBD1 (5 bases). In germline, CDR1 is MDHEN, CDR2 SYDVKM. The CDR3 has 12 residues. V lost 10 bases and J 14 bases, leaving 21 bases between the germline ends. The CDR3 region is CATGGISAREHF. The CDR3 nucleotides are TGTGCCACGGGGGGGATTAGCGCCAGGGAGCATTTT.

V usage is TRBV5-1 and J usage is TRBJ2-7, with TRBD2 as a possible D gene (6 bases). The ends were cut back, 5 bases at V and 2 bases at J, with 8 bases in the middle. Germline lookup yields CDR1 SGHRS and CDR2 YFSETQ. The CDR3 sequence is 12 residues long. CDR3 protein: CASRRGTYEQYF. CDR3 nucleotide sequence: TGCGCCAGCAGGCGGGGTACCTACGAGCAGTACTTC.

V and J are TRBV10-3 and TRBJ2-1, with 11 positions matching TRBD2. Germline CDR1 is ENHRY and CDR2 is SYGVKD. The junction had 4 bases not matched to a gene; V was cut back by 6 bases and J by 3 bases. The CDR3 is made up of 15 amino acids. CDR3 sequence reads: CAIRLTSGDYNEQFF. CDR3 nucleotides: TGTGCCATCAGGCTGACTAGCGGGGACTACAATGAGCAGTTCTTC.

The CDR3 protein is CASSQVGVGENTQYF. The CDR3, as DNA: TGCGCCAGCAGCCAAGTTGGGGTGGGAGAGAATACGCAGTATTTT. This chain connects TRBV4-1 to TRBJ2-3; TRBD2 is a possible D gene (5 bases). The CDR3 runs 15 residues. Germline-derived CDR1 and CDR2 are MGHRA and YSYEKL. The V end was cut by 1 base, the J end by 7 bases, with 15 bases between.

J is TRBJ2-1 and V is TRBV19; D is unresolved. Trimming took 7 bases from V and 3 from J, leaving 7 bases between them. This CDR3 region has 12 residues. Germline assignment: CDR1 LNHDA and CDR2 SQIVND (reference sequence). The CDR3 here is CASKTYYNEQFF. The CDR3 DNA is TGTGCCAGTAAAACCTACTACAATGAGCAGTTCTTC.

The CDR3 DNA is TGTGCCAGTAGTACCACAGGGGGGAACACTGAAGCTTTCTTT. As protein: CASSTTGGNTEAFF. This chain uses TRBV19 with TRBJ1-1, with 8 positions matching TRBD1. The CDR3 is 14 residues long. Germline V gene lookup returns CDR1 LNHDA and CDR2 SQIVND (reference sequence). J gave up 1 base and V 4 bases, and 2 bases lay outside the gene matches. Variable domain in full (rest from reference TRBV19 and TRBJ1-1): DGGITQSPKYLFRKEGQNVTLSCEQNLNHDAMYWYRQDPGQGLRLIYYSQIVNDFQKGDIAEGYSVSREKKESFPLTVTSAQKNPTAFYLCASSTTGGNTEAFFGQGTRLTVV.

V and J are TRBV9 and TRBJ2-1; 9 bases are a match to TRBD2. Germline values: CDR1 SGDLS, CDR2 YYNGEE. The J segment lost 9 bases and the V segment lost 0 bases, leaving 7 bases of the junction unmatched. This CDR3 has 15 residues. The CDR3 spells CASSVVVSGSGEQFF. The CDR3 nucleotides read TGTGCCAGCAGCGTAGTGGTTAGCGGGAGTGGTGAGCAGTTCTTC. Full variable domain (remainder filled in from reference TRBV9 and TRBJ2-1): DSGVTQTPKHLITATGQRVTLRCSPRSGDLSVYWYQQSLDQGLQFLIQYYNGEERAKGNILERFSAQQFPDLHSELNLSSLELGDSALYFCASSVVVSGSGEQFFGPGTRLTVL.

This chain uses TRBV21-1 with TRBJ2-1; TRBD2, the table's D call, lacks a check against the DNA. TRBV21-1 is recorded as a pseudogene. The CDR3 runs 14 residues. CDR3 sequence reads: CASSALGLADEQFF. The CDR3 bases are TGTGCCAGCAGCGCCCTTGGGCTAGCGGATGAGCAGTTCTTC.

In this sample, this clone turned up once. The rearrangement uses TRBV19 and TRBJ2-7, with 9 bases identical to TRBD2. Germline V gene lookup returns CDR1 LNHDA and CDR2 SQIVND (reference sequence). The CDR3 is 15 amino acids. V lost 6 bases to trimming and J lost 0 bases; unmatched junction nucleotides: 6. The CDR3 nucleotides are TGTGCCAGTAGACGAACTAGCGGGCTCTCCTACGAGCAGTACTTC. This codes for CASRRTSGLSYEQYF.

This sequence joins TRBV4-1 and TRBJ1-1; D may be TRBD1 (5 bases). Trimming removed 0 bases from V and 5 bases from J, with 22 bases in between. This CDR3 comprises 18 residues. Germline CDR1 MGHRA, CDR2 YSYEKL. CDR3 amino acids: CASSQEGFEYIGGTEAFF. The CDR3 region has the DNA TGCGCCAGCAGCCAAGAGGGATTTGAGTATATCGGGGGGACTGAAGCTTTCTTT.

CDR3 bases: TGCGCCAGCAGCTTGAGGGGGACAGGAAACACCATATATTTT. This translates into CASSLRGTGNTIYF. The chain combines TRBV5-1 with TRBJ1-3, with TRBD1 as a possible D gene (6 bases). V lost 1 base and J 4 bases, leaving 9 bases between the germline ends. Germline values: CDR1 SGHRS, CDR2 YFSETQ. The CDR3 is 14 residues long.

V is TRBV24-1 and J is TRBJ2-3; no definite D call. The CDR3 consists of 14 residues. The germline V gene encodes CDR1 KGHDR and CDR2 SFDVKD. Trimming left V 7 bases short and J 3 bases short, with 13 bases between. The CDR3 spells CATSARALTDTQYF. CDR3 sequence (DNA): TGTGCCACCAGCGCACGAGCCCTAACAGATACGCAGTATTTT.

The chain has TRBV5-6 and TRBJ1-4; TRBD1 is a possible D gene (5 bases). Per germline, CDR1 SGHDT and CDR2 YYEEEE. The CDR3 consists of 12 residues. The germline V and J ends were trimmed by 4 bases and 8 bases, with 9 bases remaining between them. The DNA for the CDR3 is TGTGCCAGCAGCAGGGGCTGGGAAAAACTGTTTTTT. It specifies CASSRGWEKLFF.